The present T cell receptor beta chain was sequenced within a study of long-term antiretroviral therapy in people with HIV. Germline values: CDR1 SGHTA, CDR2 FQGNSA. The V and J ends lost 1 base and 0 bases respectively, with 10 bases between them. The CDR3 consists of 16 residues. At the survey level, the v3.0 immunoSEQ assay was run. Sequencing aimed at roughly 35,000-55,000 T-cell genomes per sample. The protocol was immunoSEQ multiplex PCR, while the TCRdb copy is restricted to in-frame clones and leaves out a portion. This table holds about 28,000 clones, roughly 84% found once. Study-level points and caveats: Whereas controls had wider CDR3 length ranges, HIV repertoires had narrower ones. Post-treatment diversity went higher with ART but stayed below transplant donor controls.

Turning to this clone: Its antigen remains unidentified.

The chain is built from TRBV7-2 and TRBJ1-5, with D tentatively TRBD1 (6 bases). This clonotype was sampled from a man aged 18-30 years with HIV. This specimen was unsorted PBMCs, taken 0.4 years after starting antiretroviral therapy. The CDR3 reads CASSLGTEHSNQPQHF. The CDR3 region has the DNA TGTGCCAGCAGCTTAGGGACAGAACATAGCAATCAGCCCCAGCATTTT.